A selection of T cell receptor beta chains follows, all from one sample in a study of vaccination and CD4 T cells after COVID-19. A single record per CDR3 protein comes from TCRdb applying MiXCR to the PCR reads. The table has some 19,000 distinct CDR3 sequences, around 45% seen once; the top ten hold around 13%. These TCRs are of unknown antigen specificity. The sample was CD4+ T cells from blood, cultured in vitro. Receptors were obtained from a human donor who had recovered from COVID-19. The CDR3 runs from the conserved cysteine through the conserved F or W. The D gene is left open where the match is weak. Expanded clones get a size class; other rows say once, few or many, or leave the size out.

size,J,V,D,DNA,CDR3
.,TRBJ2-3,TRBV6-2/TRBV6-3,.,TGTGCCAGCAGTTACGGGGTGGGAGTCACAGATACGCAGTATTTT,CASSYGVGVTDTQYF
few,TRBJ1-6,TRBV19,TRBD1,TGTGCCAGTATGGATAGACAGGGTGGGAATTCACCCCTCCACTTT,CASMDRQGGNSPLHF
few,TRBJ1-2,TRBV11-2,.,TGTGCCAGCAGCTTAGATCCAGTCTACTATGGCTACACCTTC,CASSLDPVYYGYTF
.,TRBJ1-5,TRBV7-3,.,TGTGCCAGCAGCTTAAACCCCAATCAGCCCCAGCATTTT,CASSLNPNQPQHF
.,TRBJ2-7,TRBV7-2,.,TGTGCCAGCAGCACCTCCGGGCCCTACGAGCAGTACTTC,CASSTSGPYEQYF
.,TRBJ1-2,TRBV25-1,.,TGTGCCAGCAGTAGGGGAGAGGACTATGGCTACACCTTC,CASSRGEDYGYTF
.,TRBJ1-2,TRBV27,TRBD1,TGTGCCAGCAGTTCCGGGACAGGGGAATATGGCTACACCTTC,CASSSGTGEYGYTF
few,TRBJ1-1,TRBV19,.,TGTGCCAGTAGTGGGTGGTGGATGAACACTGAAGCTTTCTTT,CASSGWWMNTEAFF
once,TRBJ2-1,TRBV28,TRBD2,TGTGCCAGCAGTTTAGTGACTAGCGGGAACCGCAATGAGCAGTTCTTC,CASSLVTSGNRNEQFF
.,TRBJ1-1,TRBV6-2/TRBV6-3,.,TGTGCCAGCAGTCGATGGACAGACGCCAACACTGAAGCTTTCTTT,CASSRWTDANTEAFF
few,TRBJ1-1,TRBV10-3,.,TGTGCCATCAGCTACGAGGATGAGACTGAAGCTTTCTTT,CAISYEDETEAFF
few,TRBJ2-3,TRBV24-1,TRBD1,TGTGCCACCAGTGGGGCTACAGGGGACCCAGATACGCAGTATTTT,CATSGATGDPDTQYF
.,TRBJ1-1,TRBV20-1,.,TGCAGTGCTAGACCTCCAAGGGGAGACACTGAAGCTTTCTTT,CSARPPRGDTEAFF
few,TRBJ2-7,TRBV7-2,.,TGTGCCAGCAGCCTCGCTAGCCCAACTACCTCTTACGAGCAGTACTTC,CASSLASPTTSYEQYF
.,TRBJ1-2,TRBV24-1,.,TGTGCCACTGGGGGGACCAACTATCGCTACACCTTC,CATGGTNYRYTF
.,TRBJ1-1,TRBV28,.,TGTGCCAGCAGTTTCTATCCCACCGATCCTTTGAACACTGAAGCTTTCTTT,CASSFYPTDPLNTEAFF
.,TRBJ2-3,TRBV2,.,TGTGCCAGCAGTGAAGCGGGGGTGAGTGCAGATACGCAGTATTTT,CASSEAGVSADTQYF
.,TRBJ2-4,TRBV20-1,TRBD2,TGCAGTGCTAGAGTTACTAGCGGGGGGACCAAAAACATTCAGTACTTC,CSARVTSGGTKNIQYF
.,TRBJ2-6,TRBV30,.,TGTGCCTGCCCGGTGGGGCCTGGGGCCAACGTCCTGACTTTC,CACPVGPGANVLTF
.,TRBJ2-7,TRBV6-1,TRBD2,TGTGCCAGCAGACAAAGACTAGCGGGAACATTCTACGAGCAGTACTTC,CASRQRLAGTFYEQYF
.,TRBJ2-5,TRBV20-1,TRBD2,TGCAGTGCTCAGGCAGCGGGGGGAATGGAAGAGACCCAGTACTTC,CSAQAAGGMEETQYF
few,TRBJ1-5,TRBV20-1,TRBD1,TGCAGTGCAAGGGACAGGGGGACCAATCAGCCCCAGCATTTT,CSARDRGTNQPQHF
.,TRBJ1-2,TRBV7-6,TRBD1,TGTGCCAGCAGCAAAGACAGGGGTAATAACTATGGCTACACCTTC,CASSKDRGNNYGYTF
.,TRBJ1-5,TRBV7-2,.,TGTGCCAGCAGCTTAGCGGGGGTCACCAATCAGCCCCAGCATTTT,CASSLAGVTNQPQHF
few,TRBJ1-5,TRBV27,TRBD1,TGTGCCAGCAGTTTGGCGGCCGGGACAGGGGATCAGCCCCAGCATTTT,CASSLAAGTGDQPQHF
few,TRBJ2-1,TRBV15,.,TGTGCCACCAGCAGAGATACGAGTAACTACAATGAGCAGTTCTTC,CATSRDTSNYNEQFF
.,TRBJ2-5,TRBV12-3/TRBV12-4,TRBD2,TGTGCCAGCAGTTCGACTAGCGAGGGGACCCAGTACTTC,CASSSTSEGTQYF
few,TRBJ2-2,TRBV7-3,.,TGTGCCAGCACCCAGGAAGCAGGAAACACCGGGGAGCTGTTTTTT,CASTQEAGNTGELFF
.,TRBJ1-5,TRBV2,.,TGTGCCAGCGGGGGGGGCGCGGGGGTTCAGCCCCAGCATTTT,CASGGGAGVQPQHF
.,TRBJ2-7,TRBV5-4,.,TGTGCCAGCAGCTTTCCGGGACACAGATACGAGCAGTACTTC,CASSFPGHRYEQYF
medium-sized,TRBJ2-5,TRBV30,TRBD2,TGTGCCTGGAGTCCGGGACTAGCGGGAGGGCCGGGTCAAGAGACCCAGTACTTC,CAWSPGLAGGPGQETQYF
.,TRBJ2-7,TRBV7-9,.,TGTGCCAGCAGCGTGGGACCGCTCAACTACGAGCAGTACTTC,CASSVGPLNYEQYF
.,TRBJ2-3,TRBV12-5,TRBD1,TGTGCTAGTGGTTTGGCCTCCGGGACAGGTTTCCCAGATACGCAGTATTTT,CASGLASGTGFPDTQYF
few,TRBJ1-5,TRBV27,.,TGTGCCAGCAGTTTATTAGGTGCAAATCAGCCCCAGCATTTT,CASSLLGANQPQHF
.,TRBJ2-2,TRBV2,.,TGTGCCAGCAGTTTCTACGGGGAGCTGTTTTTT,CASSFYGELFF
.,TRBJ1-6,TRBV18,.,TGTGCCAGCTCACCCCGGGAGGGGACTTCACCCCTCCACTTT,CASSPREGTSPLHF
.,TRBJ2-5,TRBV29-1,TRBD1,TGCAGCGCAAAAAGGGACAGGGCTAAGGTACGCGAGACCCAGTACTTC,CSAKRDRAKVRETQYF
.,TRBJ2-7,TRBV7-3,TRBD2,TGTGCCAGCAGCCGTAGCGGGGGTTCCTACGAGCAGTACTTC,CASSRSGGSYEQYF
.,TRBJ2-7,TRBV28,TRBD1,TGTGCCAGCAGTTTAGAGGGACAGCTCTACGAGCAGTACTTC,CASSLEGQLYEQYF
.,TRBJ1-5,TRBV4-2,TRBD1,TGTGCCAGCAGCCAAGATAGGGGGCATCAGCCCCAGCATTTT,CASSQDRGHQPQHF
few,TRBJ2-7,TRBV20-1,TRBD1,TGCAGTGCTAGGGCCCGGGACAGGGGCTACGAGCAGTACTTC,CSARARDRGYEQYF
few,TRBJ1-1,TRBV5-4,TRBD1,TGTGCCAGCAGTAATCCGGGACAGGCGAACACTGAAGCTTTCTTT,CASSNPGQANTEAFF
few,TRBJ2-2,TRBV20-1,.,TGCAGTGCTAGAGATTCCCGGGGCGGTGGTACCGGGGAGCTGTTTTTT,CSARDSRGGGTGELFF
.,TRBJ2-7,TRBV20-1,.,TGCAGTGCTAGAGTTGAGGGCCCAGACGAGCAGTACTTC,CSARVEGPDEQYF
few,TRBJ1-2,TRBV6-2/TRBV6-3,.,TGTGCCAGCAGTCACAGGGAGAACTATGGCTACACCTTC,CASSHRENYGYTF
.,TRBJ2-7,TRBV19,TRBD1,TGTGCCAGTAGTATAGCAGTACAGGGGGCGCGGGAGCAGTACTTC,CASSIAVQGAREQYF
.,TRBJ2-5,TRBV6-1,.,TGTGCCAGCAGTCCAACTATCTGGGAGACCCAGTACTTC,CASSPTIWETQYF
.,TRBJ2-1,TRBV11-2,.,TGTGCCAGCAGCCCCCGAAGGGGTGAGCAGTTCTTC,CASSPRRGEQFF